This T cell receptor (beta chain) appears in the sequencing data of a study of regulatory T cells in long-lasting Graves disease (dated by TCRdb to about 2021). Background on the whole study: Newly diagnosed Graves' disease patients had taken antithyroid drugs for less than 3 months. A total of around 33 samples underwent TCR sequencing, from some 13 patients with persistent Graves' disease and 20 or so patients with newly diagnosed Graves' disease. The study was registered as a clinical trial and conducted in China. Patients with persistent Graves' disease were compared with patients with newly diagnosed Graves' disease using TCR sequencing and RNA sequencing of peripheral blood.

Reading the germline V gene gives CDR1 MNHEY and CDR2 SVGAGI. V lost 2 bases and J lost 8 bases; the stretch between them is 10 bases long. CDR3 length: 13 amino acids, cysteine to phenylalanine. Only CDR3 DNA is held: 39 bases, read in frame from base 1. Results and caveats for the whole study, not just this receptor: Persistent Graves' disease patients showed lower TCR Shannon entropy and fewer highly expanded clones than newly diagnosed patients, suggesting clonal expansion. Peripheral blood alone was examined, since thyroid tissue, which constituted the primary lesion, could not be accessed. As a limitation, the authors acknowledged that the small sample size may reduce accuracy. A larger number of public clonotypes was shared among persistent patients (approximately 2,600) than among newly diagnosed patients (around 890). Persistent disease showed preferential use of TRBV28, TRBJ1-2 and TRBJ2-5, whereas newly diagnosed disease favored TRBV20-1 and TRBJ2-1. Sequencing and analysis were limited to the TCR beta chain.

Library prep was done by multiplex PCR. The run used an Illumina HiSeq 4000. CDR3 regions were amplified by Arm-PCR with iRepertoire HTBI primers to construct TCR beta libraries. PCR products were gel purified before sequencing. Regarding the original processing steps: Across samples, 62 TRBV and around 15 TRBJ segments were identified and used for gene usage analysis of CDR3 amino acid clonotypes. COPE and FqMerger were used to merge the filtered high-quality paired reads into contigs. Contigs were aligned with BLAST to IMGT TRBV, TRBD and TRBJ reference genes, and CDR3 was defined per IMGT. Highly expanded clones were defined as clonotypes with a frequency above 0.1%. Shannon entropy served as the measure of repertoire diversity, while the Gini coefficient captured V-J evenness. A clonotype was considered public if more than one individual shared it. Using fastp trimming at Q25 and MiXCR clonotype assembly, TCRdb reanalyzed the public sequencing data and kept in-frame beta chains. Rows with one shared CDR3 protein collapse into an entry with the most common genes and DNA. The V and J calls follow TCRdb's processing rather than the paper's. This sample comprises around 230,000 distinct CDR3 sequences, roughly 18% of them detected only once. Clones ranked in the top ten supply 22% of the sample.

The time point label for this specimen denotes: newly diagnosed GD, antithyroid drugs for less than 3 months. For both TCR sequencing and RNA sequencing, RNA was extracted from PBMCs in TRIzol. Graves' disease was diagnosed according to American Thyroid Association guidelines. Recruitment of patients was carried out at an endocrinology department in Xi'an, China. Each patient gave 7.5 to 10 milliliters of peripheral blood, collected in an EDTA anticoagulant tube. PBMCs were isolated by Ficoll Paque Plus density gradient separation without further T cell sorting. RNA quality was checked with an Agilent 2100 Bioanalyzer and agarose gel, and concentration with a NanoDrop 2000. This clonotype has at least ten counts. The antigen this receptor binds is unknown. Within one base of it there is no much larger clone, and no base qualities were kept.

The V gene is TRBV6-5 and the J gene is TRBJ2-1, with no D gene named confidently. This TCR came from a female donor with Graves disease. This material consisted of peripheral blood mononuclear cells (PBMCs), taken at new diagnosis, from a patient treated with antithyroid drugs. The CDR3: CASSYLSGHEQFF. The bases read TGTGCCAGCAGTTACCTGTCCGGTCATGAGCAGTTCTTC.